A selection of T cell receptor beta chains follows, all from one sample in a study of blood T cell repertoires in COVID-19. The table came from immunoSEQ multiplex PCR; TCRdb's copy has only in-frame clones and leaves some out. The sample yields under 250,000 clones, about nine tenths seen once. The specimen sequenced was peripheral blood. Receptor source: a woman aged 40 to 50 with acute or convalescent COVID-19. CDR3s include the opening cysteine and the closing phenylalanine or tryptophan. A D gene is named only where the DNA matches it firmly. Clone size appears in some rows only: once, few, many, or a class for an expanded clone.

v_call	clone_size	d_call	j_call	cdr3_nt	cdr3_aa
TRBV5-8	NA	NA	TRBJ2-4	TGTGCCAGCAGCTTTCCGCGATTCAACATTCAGTACTTC	CASSFPRFNIQYF
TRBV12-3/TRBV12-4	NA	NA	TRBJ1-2	TGTGCCAGGCGACAGGGCTACACCTTC	CARRQGYTF
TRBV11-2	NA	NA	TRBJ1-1	TGTGCCAGCAGCTTAGGGGGGACTTTCTATGAAGCTTTCTTT	CASSLGGTFYEAFF
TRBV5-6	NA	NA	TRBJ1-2	TGTGCCAGCAGCTATGGACAGCCCTATGGCTACACCTTC	CASSYGQPYGYTF
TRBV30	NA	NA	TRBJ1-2	TGTGCCTGGAGTGGGGCAGGGGAGTATGGCTACACCTTC	CAWSGAGEYGYTF
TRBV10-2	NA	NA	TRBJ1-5	TGCGCCAGCCGCCAAGGGGAAGGCCAGCCCCAGCATTTT	CASRQGEGQPQHF
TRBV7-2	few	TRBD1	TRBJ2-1	TGTGCCAGCAGCGGACAGGGAGTGGGTGAGCAGTTCTTC	CASSGQGVGEQFF
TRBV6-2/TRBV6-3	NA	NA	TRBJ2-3	TGTGCCAGCAGTTACGTCCGCGCAGATACGCAGTATTTT	CASSYVRADTQYF
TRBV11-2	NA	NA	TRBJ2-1	TGTGCCAGCAGCCTCCACACCAATGAGCAGTTCTTC	CASSLHTNEQFF
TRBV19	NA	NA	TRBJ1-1	TGTGCCAGTAGTTATGGCGGCAACATGAACACTGAAGCTTTCTTT	CASSYGGNMNTEAFF
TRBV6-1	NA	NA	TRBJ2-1	TGTGCCAGCAGTGAAGGGACAGTACTATCCTACAATGAGCAGTTCTTC	CASSEGTVLSYNEQFF
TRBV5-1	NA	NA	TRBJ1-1	TGCGCCAGCAGCTTGAACGCCGGGGGAACTGAAGCTTTCTTT	CASSLNAGGTEAFF
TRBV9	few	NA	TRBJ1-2	TGTGCCAGCAGCGTAGCCCAGGGTGACGGCTACACCTTC	CASSVAQGDGYTF
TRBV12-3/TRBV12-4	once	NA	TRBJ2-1	TGTGCCAGCAGCGGACAGTCTTACAATGAGCAGTTCTTC	CASSGQSYNEQFF
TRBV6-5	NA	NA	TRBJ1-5	TGTGCCAGCAGTAGGACAGCAAATCAGCCCCAGCATTTT	CASSRTANQPQHF
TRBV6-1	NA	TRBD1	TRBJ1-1	TGTGCCAGCAGTGAAGTGCAGGGGGGCACTGAAGCTTTCTTT	CASSEVQGGTEAFF
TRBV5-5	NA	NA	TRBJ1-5	TGTGCCAGCAGCTTGGCCGAGCGTCAGCCCCAGCATTTT	CASSLAERQPQHF
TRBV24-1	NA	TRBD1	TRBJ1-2	TGTGCCACCAGTGACCGTGACAGGGTTGGTGGCTACACCTTC	CATSDRDRVGGYTF
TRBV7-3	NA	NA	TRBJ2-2	TGTGCCAGCAGCCTCCTAGGGAGGGGGGGCCCCGGGGAGCTGTTTTTT	CASSLLGRGGPGELFF
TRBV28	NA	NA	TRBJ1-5	TGTGCCAGTCAGAGCAGGCCCTATAGCAATCAGCCCCAGCATTTT	CASQSRPYSNQPQHF
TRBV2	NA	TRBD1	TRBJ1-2	TGTGCCAGCAGTGAAGCGCTTCAGGGGGCGGACGGCTACACCTTC	CASSEALQGADGYTF
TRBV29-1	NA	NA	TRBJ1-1	TGCAGCGTTGAGGCCGGGACTGAAGCTTTCTTT	CSVEAGTEAFF
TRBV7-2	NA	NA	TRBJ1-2	TGTGCCAGCAGGAATAGACAGATAGGGGTTAGCTATGGCTACACCTTC	CASRNRQIGVSYGYTF
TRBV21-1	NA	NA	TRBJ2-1	TGTGCCAGCAGCAAACCTTGGGAGGGGGGTGAGCAGTTCTTC	CASSKPWEGGEQFF
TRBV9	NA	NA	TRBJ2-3	TGTGCCAGCAGCGTAGCTGGCAGTTACACAGATACGCAGTATTTT	CASSVAGSYTDTQYF